This T cell receptor beta chain derives from a study of blood T cell repertoires in COVID-19. Study at large: Whether acute or convalescent, the COVID-19 samples came from the United States, Italy and Spain. T cells, B-cell-depleted T cells, or PBMCs supplied cDNA or gDNA.

Authors' methods: Amplifying reference gene primers gave estimates of nucleated cell counts. Assay: immunoSEQ multiplex PCR; the TCRdb copy retains only in-frame clones and omits some. The D gene and trimming were derived from the DNA, and the V and J assignments and clone size from that table. The repertoire has about 90,000 clones, about 90% of them found once; the top ten carry under 2%. In germline, CDR1 is SGHDT, CDR2 YYEEEE. V lost 4 bases and J lost 4; bases outside the gene matches: 4. The CDR3 is 15 amino acids. The chain recombines TRBV5-6 with TRBJ2-1; 11 nucleotides agree with TRBD2. Material for sequencing was peripheral blood. The TCR sequence derives from a human donor with active COVID-19. The donor label of this sample is uncertain. The CDR3 DNA reads TGTGCCAGCAGCCCGTTAGCGGGGGGGTACAATGAGCAGTTCTTC. Its protein is CASSPLAGGYNEQFF.